The 24 T cell receptor beta chains listed next were all sequenced from one sample in a study of STAT5B mutations in CD4+ large granular lymphocyte leukemia. Repertoires were generated with immunoSEQ multiplex PCR, while TCRdb's copy carries only in-frame clones and drops some. The table has approximately 52,000 clones, roughly 70% seen once. Sequencing used CD4+ T cells from blood buffy coats. The receptors stem from a human donor in good health.

V usage is TRBV7-2 and J usage is TRBJ2-7; D is perhaps TRBD2 (7 bases). CDR1 and CDR2 (germline): SGHTA, FQGNSA. V lost 2 bases and J 0 bases, leaving 14 bases between the germline ends. This CDR3 is 16 amino acids long. CDR3 sequence reads: CASSLKGGDGSYEQYF. CDR3 coding DNA: TGTGCCAGCAGCTTAAAGGGGGGGGACGGCTCCTACGAGCAGTACTTC.

This sequence joins TRBV6-1 and TRBJ2-7; TRBD1 agrees at 9 bases. Per germline, CDR1 MNHNS and CDR2 SASEGT. The CDR3 consists of 16 residues. This CDR3 is CVSSEYLTGGAYEQYV. CDR3 nucleotide sequence: TGTGTCAGCAGTGAATATTTAACAGGGGGCGCCTACGAGCAGTACGTC.

This chain links TRBV27 with TRBJ1-2, with TRBD1 matching over 7 bases. CDR1 MNHEY and CDR2 SMNVEV come from the germline V gene (reference sequence). This CDR3 region has 13 residues. J was trimmed by 6 bases and V by 5 bases; bases with no gene match: 6. CDR3 sequence (DNA): TGTGCCAGCAGTGTGACAGGGTCGGATGGCTACACCTTC. Encoded protein: CASSVTGSDGYTF.

In this sample, this clone turned up a few times. This sequence joins TRBV5-1 and TRBJ1-4, with D possibly matching TRBD1 (5 bases). The CDR3 length is 13 residues. Germline CDR1 and CDR2: SGHRS and YFSETQ. The ends were cut back, 5 bases at V and 6 bases at J, with 11 bases in the middle. CDR3 coding DNA: TGCGCCAGCAGAAATGAGGGGTATGAAAAACTGTTTTTT. This sequence encodes CASRNEGYEKLFF.

V usage is TRBV5-1 and J usage is TRBJ2-1, with a possible D match to TRBD1 (6 bases). This CDR3 spans 12 amino acids. Germline assignment: CDR1 SGHRS and CDR2 YFSETQ. V was pared by 1 base and J by 9 bases, with 8 bases between. The CDR3 nucleotides read TGCGCCAGCAGCTTGACGGACAGTGAGCAGTTCTTC. It translates to CASSLTDSEQFF.

This chain uses TRBV5-1 with TRBJ2-5; TRBD1 agrees at 7 bases. The V and J ends lost 4 bases and 5 bases, in that order; junction bases with no gene match: 8. Germline V gene data show CDR1 as SGHRS and CDR2 as YFSETQ. This CDR3 comprises 14 residues. The CDR3 sequence: CASSRGQVAETQYF. CDR3 DNA sequence: TGCGCCAGCAGCCGAGGACAGGTTGCCGAGACCCAGTACTTC.

CDR3: CASSVDPGGTDTQYF. The DNA of the CDR3 is TGTGCCAGCAGCGTAGATCCCGGTGGAACAGATACGCAGTATTTT. This sequence joins TRBV9 and TRBJ2-3; D unresolved. Trimming pared 0 bases from V and 3 bases from J, leaving 11 bases between. CDR3 length: 15 residues. Germline V gene lookup returns CDR1 SGDLS and CDR2 YYNGEE.

V and J are TRBV6-1 and TRBJ2-2; D not resolved. V was trimmed by 1 base and J by 7 bases, leaving 10 bases between them. CDR1 is MNHNS and CDR2 is SASEGT in the germline V gene. The CDR3 runs to 14 residues. This CDR3 reads CASSEVARGGELFF. The CDR3 bases are TGTGCCAGCAGTGAAGTGGCGCGAGGCGGGGAGCTGTTTTTT.

This sequence joins TRBV7-8 and TRBJ1-6, with D possibly being TRBD1 (5 bases). Trimming cost V 8 bases and J 7 bases, with 18 bases left between them. CDR3 length: 15 amino acids. CDR1 and CDR2 (germline): SGHVS, FQNEAQ. CDR3 nucleotide sequence: TGTGCCAGCCGCGACGGCGGCAGGGCAAATTCACCCCTCCACTTT. Protein product: CASRDGGRANSPLHF.

The CDR3 DNA reads TGTGCCAGCATTACGGGACTAGCGGGGGTCAACACCGGGGAGCTGTTTTTT. Protein product: CASITGLAGVNTGELFF. The V and J genes are TRBV11-2 and TRBJ2-2; 14 positions match TRBD2. Germline V gene data show CDR1 as SGHAT and CDR2 as FQNNGV. With 7 bases clipped from V and 2 bases from J, the junction kept 6 bases outside the gene matches. CDR3 length: 17 residues. The whole variable domain, remainder taken from reference TRBV11-2 and TRBJ2-2, is EAGVAQSPRYKIIEKRQSVAFWCNPISGHATLYWYQQILGQGPKLLIQFQNNGVVDDSQLPKDRFSAERLKGVDSTLKIQPAKLEDSAVYLCASITGLAGVNTGELFFGEGSRLTVL.

V is TRBV28 and J is TRBJ1-6; D is possibly TRBD1 (5 bases). With 7 bases removed from V and 7 bases from J, the gap between germline ends came to 14 bases. Germline V gives CDR1 MDHEN, CDR2 SYDVKM. The CDR3 sequence is 14 residues long. CDR3 region: CASTAGRVNSPLHF. The CDR3 nucleotides are TGTGCCAGCACCGCGGGACGGGTCAATTCACCCCTCCACTTT.

The chain is built from TRBV7-8 and TRBJ1-4; no clear D gene. Between the trimmed V and J ends, which lost 5 bases and 1 base, there was a span of 5 bases. CDR1 is SGHVS and CDR2 is FQNEAQ in the germline V gene. CDR3 length: 13 amino acids. CDR3 loop: CASSLGTNEKLFF. The CDR3 bases are TGTGCCAGCAGCCTGGGAACTAATGAAAAACTGTTTTTT.

This clone showed up just a few times. The chain combines TRBV7-8 with TRBJ1-2, with D perhaps matching TRBD1 (5 bases). The germline V gene encodes CDR1 SGHVS and CDR2 FQNEAQ. CDR3 size: 13 residues. Trimming took 8 bases from V and 1 from J, leaving 11 bases between them. As DNA, the CDR3 is TGTGCCAGCTCGGCAGGGAATAACTATGGCTACACCTTC. This encodes CASSAGNNYGYTF.

This clone was observed a handful of times. This chain links TRBV16 with TRBJ1-6, with a weak D call TRBD1 (5 bases). The CDR3 covers 13 residues. Germline V lookup: CDR1 KGHSY, CDR2 FQNENV. Trimming removed 4 bases from V and 9 bases from J, with 10 bases in between. In DNA, the CDR3 is TGTGCCAGCAGCCCGACAGCCACTTCACCCCTCCACTTT. It codes for CASSPTATSPLHF.

This clone turned up a few times. The chain combines TRBV2 with TRBJ1-1; maybe TRBD1 (5 bases). The CDR3 is 15 amino acids. CDR1 is SNHLY and CDR2 is FYNNEI in the germline V gene. V lost 5 bases to trimming and J lost 1 base, with 14 bases between them. The CDR3 sequence: CASSPQGVSNTEAFF. The CDR3 DNA reads as TGTGCCAGCAGTCCCCAAGGGGTCTCGAACACTGAAGCTTTCTTT.

Only one count was recorded for this clone. The genes are TRBV4-1 and TRBJ2-3, with 10 bases that match TRBD2. The junction had 9 bases not matched to a gene; V was cut back by 4 bases and J by 2 bases. The germline gives CDR1 MGHRA, CDR2 YSYEKL. The CDR3 loop spans 17 amino acids. DNA of the CDR3: TGCGCCAGCAGCCGGGGGGGTCTAGCGGGGGTCACAGATACGCAGTATTTT. As protein: CASSRGGLAGVTDTQYF.

The chain employs TRBV9 and TRBJ2-7, with 7 bases identical to TRBD1. Germline V CDR1 and CDR2: SGDLS, YYNGEE. The CDR3 covers 14 residues. V dropped 2 bases and J dropped 4; count of bases not matched to a gene: 6. The CDR3 protein is CASSVRDSGYEQYF. The CDR3 DNA reads TGTGCCAGCAGCGTCCGGGACAGCGGTTACGAGCAGTACTTC.

The chain has TRBV28 and TRBJ1-2; D may be TRBD1 (6 bases). Germline CDR1 reads MDHEN; CDR2 reads SYDVKM. This CDR3 spans 14 amino acids. Trimming stripped 6 bases from V and 1 base from J, with 12 bases between. The CDR3 DNA is TGTGCCAGCAGCCCAGAGGACAGTAACTATGGCTACACCTTC. This encodes CASSPEDSNYGYTF.

The chain links TRBV7-2 to TRBJ1-6, with no clear D. The CDR3 has 15 amino acids. Germline V lookup: CDR1 SGHTA, CDR2 FQGNSA. V shed 5 bases and J shed 17 bases, with 25 bases lying between them. The CDR3 spells CASSDARASAGFVHF. In DNA form, the CDR3 reads TGTGCCAGCAGCGACGCCCGGGCCTCGGCAGGTTTCGTCCACTTT.

V and J are TRBV9 and TRBJ2-7; no clear D gene. Between the trimmed V and J ends, which lost 0 bases and 1 base, there was a span of 11 bases. Germline CDR1 reads SGDLS; CDR2 reads YYNGEE. CDR3 length: 15 residues. CDR3 nucleotides: TGTGCCAGCAGCGTAGAAGTGGGCCCTTCCTACGAGCAGTACTTC. Translating gives CASSVEVGPSYEQYF.

The chain has TRBV18 and TRBJ2-2; D unclear. CDR1 and CDR2 from the germline V gene are KGHSH and LQKENI. V was clipped by 1 base and J by 1 base, with 7 bases between them. The CDR3 is 15 residues long. The CDR3 DNA is TGTGCCAGCTCACCACGGCAGGAGAACACCGGGGAGCTGTTTTTT. Residues: CASSPRQENTGELFF.

In this sample, this clone turned up once. The chain recombines TRBV7-2 with TRBJ2-2; 10 positions match TRBD2. CDR1 is SGHTA and CDR2 is FQGNSA in the germline V gene. Trimming cost V 2 bases and J 5 bases; bases outside gene matches: 2. The CDR3 has 15 residues. The CDR3 sequence: CASSLNSGGTGELFF. The CDR3 bases are TGTGCCAGCAGCTTAAATAGCGGGGGGACCGGGGAGCTGTTTTTT.

The V call is TRBV18, the J call TRBJ2-7; 7 bases match TRBD1. This CDR3 region has 13 residues. Germline V gives CDR1 KGHSH, CDR2 LQKENI. With V trimmed by 3 bases and J by 5 bases, 4 bases remained unmatched. In DNA, the CDR3 is TGTGCCAGCTCACCTGGACAGGAGGACGAGCAGTACTTC. It encodes CASSPGQEDEQYF.

This chain links TRBV5-1 with TRBJ2-1; D gene ambiguous. Germline values: CDR1 SGHRS, CDR2 YFSETQ. Trimming removed 5 bases at V and 7 bases at J, with 4 bases between. CDR3 length equals 10 residues. The CDR3 here is CASSGNEQFF. The DNA for the CDR3 is TGCGCCAGCAGTGGGAATGAGCAGTTCTTC. Filled out from reference TRBV5-1 and TRBJ2-1, the complete variable domain reads KAGVTQTPRYLIKTRGQQVTLSCSPISGHRSVSWYQQTPGQGLQFLFEYFSETQRNKGNFPGRFSGRQFSNSRSEMNVSTLELGDSALYLCASSGNEQFFGPGTRLTVL.